This T cell receptor beta chain was identified in a study of T-cell memory formation after mild COVID-19. About the research overall: For the most part, TCR clusters were specific to one donor. Whole-study findings and limits: Memory from before infection featured some responding clones, which suggests cross-reactive memory joined. Shrinking CD4+ clones were chiefly CM and EM; CD8+ ones were chiefly EMRA. A balance of CD4 and CD8 characterized clones contracting day 15 to 85, whereas later expanders leaned CD4+.

TCRdb recomputed calls from the 5' RACE reads with MiXCR, one row per CDR3 protein. The sample has about 100,000 distinct CDR3 sequences, around 10% seen once. A few counts support this clonotype. Its antigen is unidentified. The V end was cut by 7 bases, the J end by 4 bases, with 10 bases between. Germline CDR1 LNHDA, CDR2 SQIVND (reference sequence). The CDR3 extends over 12 amino acids. The V gene is TRBV19, the J gene TRBJ1-1; TRBD1 is a possible D gene (5 bases). The sample was PBMCs or a T cell subset sorted from them (not recorded which). This TCR was recovered from a man between 18 and 35 years old who had mild COVID-19 (a few samples of this study predate the infection). Cell type and time point are not known. The CDR3 DNA sequence: TGTGCCAGTATGTCGGGGGGCACTGAAGCTTTCTTT. Translated: CASMSGGTEAFF.